In its sample, the clone carrying this T cell receptor (beta chain) was seen a few times. Its antigen is still unknown. The study ran its PCR with 60 Vbeta and 13 Jbeta primers. Sequencing was performed with immunoSEQ multiplex PCR; in TCRdb, only in-frame clones are kept and a portion is missing. The repertoire consists of 150,000 to 200,000 clones, with around 64% occurring once and the leading ten covering under 3.5%. This sample is drawn from a study of cytomegalovirus exposure and HLA in healthy donors. Broader study findings: It was taken for granted in presence/absence analyses that sequencing depth across donors was roughly uniform. The CMV antigen specificity of a few CMV-associated chains was confirmed through in vitro analysis. Researchers catalogued approximately 170 TCR beta chains as cytomegalovirus-associated.

The TCR comes from a woman in her twenties or thirties in good health and CMV-seronegative. Sample: PBMCs.

For the CDR3, the DNA is TGTGCCAGCAGTCCCGGGGGATCCTACGAGCAGTACTTC. Amino acids: CASSPGGSYEQYF. The rearrangement uses TRBV7-3 and TRBJ2-7, with D possibly matching TRBD2 (6 bases). The length of the CDR3 is 13 residues. V was shortened by 6 bases and J by 1 base, with 10 bases between the two germline ends. Looked up from germline, CDR1 is SGHTA and CDR2 is FQGTGA.